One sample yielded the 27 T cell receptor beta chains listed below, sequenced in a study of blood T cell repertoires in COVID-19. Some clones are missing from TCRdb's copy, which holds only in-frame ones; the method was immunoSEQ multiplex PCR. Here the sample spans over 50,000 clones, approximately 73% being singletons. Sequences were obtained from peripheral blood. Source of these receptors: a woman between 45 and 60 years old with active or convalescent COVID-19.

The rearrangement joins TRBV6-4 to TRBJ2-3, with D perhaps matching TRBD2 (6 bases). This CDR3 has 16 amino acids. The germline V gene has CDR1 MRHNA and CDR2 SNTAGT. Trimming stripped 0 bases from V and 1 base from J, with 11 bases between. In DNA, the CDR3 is TGTGCCAGCAGTGACTCTGCAGCGGGTGGCACAGATACGCAGTATTTT. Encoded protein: CASSDSAAGGTDTQYF.

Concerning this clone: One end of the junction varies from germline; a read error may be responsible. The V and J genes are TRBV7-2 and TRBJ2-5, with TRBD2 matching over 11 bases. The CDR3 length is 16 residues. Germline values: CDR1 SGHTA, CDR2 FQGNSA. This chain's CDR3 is CASSPRRLAGQEAQYF. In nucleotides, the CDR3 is TGTGCCAGCAGCCCCCGTCGACTAGCGGGACAAGAGGCCCAGTACTTC.

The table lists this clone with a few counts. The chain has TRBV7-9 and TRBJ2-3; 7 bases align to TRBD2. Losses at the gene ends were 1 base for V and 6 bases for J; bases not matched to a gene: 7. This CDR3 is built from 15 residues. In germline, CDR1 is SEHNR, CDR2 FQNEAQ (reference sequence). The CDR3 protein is CASSLGGGPSDTQYF. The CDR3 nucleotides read TGTGCCAGCAGCTTAGGGGGAGGGCCCTCTGATACGCAGTATTTT. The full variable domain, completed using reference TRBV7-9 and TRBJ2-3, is DTGVSQNPRHKITKRGQNVTFRCDPISEHNRLYWYRQTLGQGPEFLTYFQNEAQLEKSRLLSDRFSAERPKGSFSTLEIQRTEQGDSAMYLCASSLGGGPSDTQYFGPGTRLTVL.

This CDR3 reads CASSLDSWNTEAFF. DNA of the CDR3: TGTGCCAGCAGCCTGGACAGTTGGAACACTGAAGCTTTCTTT. The J gene is TRBJ1-1, the V gene TRBV7-9, with a weak D call TRBD1 (6 bases). This CDR3 region has 14 residues. Germline CDR1 is SEHNR and CDR2 is FQNEAQ (reference sequence). The V end was cut by 5 bases, the J end by 1 base, with 11 bases between.

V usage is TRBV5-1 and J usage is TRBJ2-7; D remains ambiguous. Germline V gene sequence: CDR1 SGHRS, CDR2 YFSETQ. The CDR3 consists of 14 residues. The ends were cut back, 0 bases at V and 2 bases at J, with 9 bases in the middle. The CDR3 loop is CASSLGMEPYEQYF. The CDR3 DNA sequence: TGCGCCAGCAGCTTGGGAATGGAGCCCTACGAGCAGTACTTC.

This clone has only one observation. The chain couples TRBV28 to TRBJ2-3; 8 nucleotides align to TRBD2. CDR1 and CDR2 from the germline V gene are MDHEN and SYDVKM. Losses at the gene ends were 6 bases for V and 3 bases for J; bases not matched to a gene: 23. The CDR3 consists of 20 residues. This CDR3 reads CASRSQWGASGSGETDTQYF. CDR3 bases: TGTGCCAGCAGGTCGCAGTGGGGTGCGAGCGGGAGCGGTGAGACAGATACGCAGTATTTT. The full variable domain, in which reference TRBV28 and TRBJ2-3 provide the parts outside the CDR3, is DVKVTQSSRYLVKRTGEKVFLECVQDMDHENMFWYRQDPGLGLRLIYFSYDVKMKEKGDIPEGYSVSREKKERFSLILESASTNQTSMYLCASRSQWGASGSGETDTQYFGPGTRLTVL.

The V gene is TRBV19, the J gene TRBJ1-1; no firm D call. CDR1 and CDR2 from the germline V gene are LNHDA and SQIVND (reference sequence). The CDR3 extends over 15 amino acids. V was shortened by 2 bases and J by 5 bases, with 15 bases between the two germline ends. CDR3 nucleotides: TGTGCCAGTAGTATACTCCGAGGTTTCTATACTGAAGCTTTCTTT. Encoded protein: CASSILRGFYTEAFF.

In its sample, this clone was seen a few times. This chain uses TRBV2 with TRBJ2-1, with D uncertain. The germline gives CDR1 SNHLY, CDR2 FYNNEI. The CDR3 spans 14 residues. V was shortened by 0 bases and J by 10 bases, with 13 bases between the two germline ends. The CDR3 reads CASSEALLAVEQFF. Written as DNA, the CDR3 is TGTGCCAGCAGTGAAGCGCTCCTGGCAGTCGAGCAGTTCTTC.

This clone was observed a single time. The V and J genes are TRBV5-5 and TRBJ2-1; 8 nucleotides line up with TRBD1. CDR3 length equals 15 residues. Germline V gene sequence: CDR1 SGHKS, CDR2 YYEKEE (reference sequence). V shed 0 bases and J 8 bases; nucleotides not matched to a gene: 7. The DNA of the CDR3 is TGTGCCAGCAGCTTGGGCGACAGGGGTTACGATGAGCAGTTCTTC. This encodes CASSLGDRGYDEQFF.

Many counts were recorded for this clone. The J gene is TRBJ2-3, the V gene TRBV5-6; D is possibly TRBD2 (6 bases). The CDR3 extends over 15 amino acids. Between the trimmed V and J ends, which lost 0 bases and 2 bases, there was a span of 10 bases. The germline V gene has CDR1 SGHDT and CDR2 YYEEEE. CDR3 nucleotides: TGTGCCAGCAGCTTGGAAATAGCGGTCACAGATACGCAGTATTTT. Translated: CASSLEIAVTDTQYF.

The CDR3: CASSEEKLFF. The DNA of the CDR3 is TGTGCCTCTAGCGAAGAAAAACTGTTTTTT. The chain links TRBV5-8 to TRBJ1-4; no clear D gene. Germline lookup yields CDR1 SGHTS and CDR2 YDEGEE. V lost 10 bases, J lost 8 bases, and 9 bases lay in between. The CDR3 covers 10 residues. The entire variable domain, with the rest obtained from reference TRBV5-8 and TRBJ1-4, is as follows: EAGVTQSPTHLIKTRGQQATLRCSPISGHTSVYWYQQALGLGLQFLLWYDEGEERNRGNFPPRFSGRQFPNYSSELNVNALELEDSALYLCASSEEKLFFGSGTQLSVL.

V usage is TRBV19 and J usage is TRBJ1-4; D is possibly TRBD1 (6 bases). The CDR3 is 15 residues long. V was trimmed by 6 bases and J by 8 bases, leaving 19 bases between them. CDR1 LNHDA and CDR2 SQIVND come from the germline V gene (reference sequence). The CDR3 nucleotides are TGTGCCAGTAGCCCCCACCGGGGGGCCGACGAAAAACTGTTTTTT. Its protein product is CASSPHRGADEKLFF.

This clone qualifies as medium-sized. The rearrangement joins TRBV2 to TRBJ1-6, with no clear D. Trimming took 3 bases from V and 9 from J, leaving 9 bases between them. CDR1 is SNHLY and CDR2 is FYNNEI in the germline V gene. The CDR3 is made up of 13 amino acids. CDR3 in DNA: TGTGCCAGCAGTGATCAGGTCGGTTCACCCCTCCACTTT. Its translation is CASSDQVGSPLHF. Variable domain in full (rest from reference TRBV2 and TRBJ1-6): EPEVTQTPSHQVTQMGQEVILRCVPISNHLYFYWYRQILGQKVEFLVSFYNNEISEKSEIFDDQFSVERPDGSNFTLKIRSTKLEDSAMYFCASSDQVGSPLHFGNGTRLTVT.

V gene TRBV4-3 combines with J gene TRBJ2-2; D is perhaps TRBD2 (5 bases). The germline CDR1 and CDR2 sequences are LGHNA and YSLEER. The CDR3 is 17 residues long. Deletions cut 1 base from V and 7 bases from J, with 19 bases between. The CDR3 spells CASSQGERPRSGGELFF. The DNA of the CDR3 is TGCGCCAGCAGCCAAGGGGAGCGGCCCAGGTCGGGCGGGGAGCTGTTTTTT.

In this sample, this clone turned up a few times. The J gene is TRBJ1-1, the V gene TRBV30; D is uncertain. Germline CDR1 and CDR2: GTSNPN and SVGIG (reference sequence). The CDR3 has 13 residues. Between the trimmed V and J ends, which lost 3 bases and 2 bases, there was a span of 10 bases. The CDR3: CAWRAGFNTEAFF. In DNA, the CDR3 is TGTGCCTGGAGGGCAGGATTCAACACTGAAGCTTTCTTT.

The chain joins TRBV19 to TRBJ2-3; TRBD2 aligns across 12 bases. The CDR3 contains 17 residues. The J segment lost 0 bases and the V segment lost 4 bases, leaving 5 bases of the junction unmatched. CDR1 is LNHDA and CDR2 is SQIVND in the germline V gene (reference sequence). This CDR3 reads CASSSWTSGESTDTQYF. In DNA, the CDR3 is TGTGCCAGTAGTAGTTGGACTAGCGGGGAGAGCACAGATACGCAGTATTTT.

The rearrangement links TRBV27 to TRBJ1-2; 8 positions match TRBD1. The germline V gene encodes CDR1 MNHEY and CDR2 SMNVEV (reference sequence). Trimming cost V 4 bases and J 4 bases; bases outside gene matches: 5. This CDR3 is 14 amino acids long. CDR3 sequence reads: CASSSRTGIYGYTF. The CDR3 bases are TGTGCCAGCAGTTCCCGGACAGGGATCTATGGCTACACCTTC.

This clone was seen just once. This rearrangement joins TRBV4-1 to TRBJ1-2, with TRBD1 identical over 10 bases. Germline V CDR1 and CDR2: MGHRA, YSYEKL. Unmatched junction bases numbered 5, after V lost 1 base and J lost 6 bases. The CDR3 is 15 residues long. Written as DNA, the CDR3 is TGCGCCAGCAGCCAAGTCGACAGGGGGCTCGATGGCTACACCTTC. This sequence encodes CASSQVDRGLDGYTF.

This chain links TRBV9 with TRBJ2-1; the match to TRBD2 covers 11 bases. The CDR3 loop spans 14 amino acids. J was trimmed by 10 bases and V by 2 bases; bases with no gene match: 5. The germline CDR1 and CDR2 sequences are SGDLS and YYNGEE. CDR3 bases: TGTGCCAGCAGCGTGACCGGGACTAGCGGCGAGCAGTTCTTC. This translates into CASSVTGTSGEQFF.

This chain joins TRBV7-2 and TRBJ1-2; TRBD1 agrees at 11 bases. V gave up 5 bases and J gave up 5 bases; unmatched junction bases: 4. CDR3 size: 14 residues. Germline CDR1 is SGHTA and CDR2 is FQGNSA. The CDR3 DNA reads TGTGCCAGCAGCATGGACAGGGGGCCATATGGCTACACCTTC. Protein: CASSMDRGPYGYTF.

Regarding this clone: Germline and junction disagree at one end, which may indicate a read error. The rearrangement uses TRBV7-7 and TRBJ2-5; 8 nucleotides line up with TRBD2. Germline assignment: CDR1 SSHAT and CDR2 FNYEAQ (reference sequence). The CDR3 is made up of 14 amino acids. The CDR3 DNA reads TGTGCTAGCAGCTTCCGAGCGGGAGCGGAGACCCAGTACTTC. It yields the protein CASSFRAGAETQYF.

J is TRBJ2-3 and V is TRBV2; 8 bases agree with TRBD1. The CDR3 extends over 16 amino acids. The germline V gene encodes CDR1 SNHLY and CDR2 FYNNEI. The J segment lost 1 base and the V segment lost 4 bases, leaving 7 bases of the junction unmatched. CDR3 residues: CASSGSGTGGTDTQYF. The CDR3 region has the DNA TGTGCCAGCAGTGGCTCCGGGACAGGAGGCACAGATACGCAGTATTTT.

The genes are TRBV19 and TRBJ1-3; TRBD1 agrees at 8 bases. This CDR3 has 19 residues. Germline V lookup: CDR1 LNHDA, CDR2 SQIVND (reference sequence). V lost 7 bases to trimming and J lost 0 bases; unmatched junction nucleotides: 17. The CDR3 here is CASKGRGGQAKSSGNTIYF. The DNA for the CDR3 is TGTGCCAGTAAGGGGCGGGGGGGACAGGCGAAGAGCTCTGGAAACACCATATATTTT.

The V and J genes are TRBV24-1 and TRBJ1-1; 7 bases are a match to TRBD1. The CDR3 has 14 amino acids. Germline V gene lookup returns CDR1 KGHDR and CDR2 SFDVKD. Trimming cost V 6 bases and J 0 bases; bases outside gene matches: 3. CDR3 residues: CATSQGDMNTEAFF. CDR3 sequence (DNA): TGTGCCACCAGTCAGGGGGATATGAACACTGAAGCTTTCTTT.

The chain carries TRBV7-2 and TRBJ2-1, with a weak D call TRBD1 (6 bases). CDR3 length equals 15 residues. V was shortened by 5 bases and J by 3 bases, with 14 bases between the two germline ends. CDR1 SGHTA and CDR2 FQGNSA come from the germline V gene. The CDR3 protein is CASSLPGQFYNEQFF. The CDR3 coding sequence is TGTGCCAGCAGCCTCCCTGGACAGTTCTACAATGAGCAGTTCTTC.

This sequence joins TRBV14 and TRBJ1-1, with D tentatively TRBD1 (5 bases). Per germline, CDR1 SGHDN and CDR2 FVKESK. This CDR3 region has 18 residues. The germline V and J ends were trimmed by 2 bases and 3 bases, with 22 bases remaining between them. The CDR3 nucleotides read TGTGCCAGCAGCCAAAGACGCCGATCGGGGGTAGGGGACACTGAAGCTTTCTTT. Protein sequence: CASSQRRRSGVGDTEAFF.

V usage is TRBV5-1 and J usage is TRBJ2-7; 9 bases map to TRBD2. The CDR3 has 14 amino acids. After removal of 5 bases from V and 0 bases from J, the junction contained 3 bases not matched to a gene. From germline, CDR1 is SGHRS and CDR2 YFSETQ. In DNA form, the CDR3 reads TGCGCCAGCAGAACTAGCGGGTACTCCTACGAGCAGTACTTC. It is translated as CASRTSGYSYEQYF.